This T cell receptor beta chain originates from a study of molecular identifiers for immune sequencing clone quantification. Study overall: Naive CD8 cell RNA, from roughly 20,000 or 100,000 cells, was split five ways in replicates, with four sequenced. Study conclusions and caveats: Among effectors, clones above 20 RNA copies held over 98% of molecules; among naive cells, under 1%.

With 3 bases removed from V and 2 bases from J, the gap between germline ends came to 10 bases. CDR1 LNHDA and CDR2 SQIVND come from the germline V gene (reference sequence). This CDR3 contains 14 residues. This clonotype was seen more than once but under ten times. Its specificity is unknown. Both previously described methods and listed TCR primers were employed to make bulk TCR libraries. TCRdb itself ran the PCR reads through MiXCR, one entry per CDR3 protein. This sample yields around 8,000 distinct CDR3 sequences, of which 33% are seen a single time; roughly 5% belongs to the top ten. Material for sequencing was naive CD8+ T cells from blood, with Jurkat cell RNA spiked in. Subset noted: FACS-sorted CD8+CD4-CCR7+CD45RA+ naive T cells. This chain connects TRBV19 to TRBJ2-5; no definite D call. The TCR comes from a human donor in good health. Some libraries in this study had Jurkat cell RNA spiked in. CDR3 sequence: CASSIEAPQETQYF. In DNA, the CDR3 is TGTGCCAGTAGTATTGAGGCACCGCAAGAGACCCAGTACTTC.